Below, 17 T cell receptor beta chains from the same sample are listed, as sequenced in a study of PD-L1 blockade in urothelial cancer. TCRdb's table, derived via immunoSEQ multiplex PCR, lists solely in-frame clones and lacks some. The sample lists under 35,000 clones, about 87% seen once, with under 4.5% in the top ten. The sequencing here drew on PBMCs, taken around atezolizumab (anti-PD-L1) treatment. Receptors were obtained from a man between 45 and 60 years old with urothelial cancer.

The chain joins TRBV18 to TRBJ1-1; D is undetermined. Germline CDR1 reads KGHSH; CDR2 reads LQKENI. CDR3 length: 13 amino acids. V lost 3 bases to trimming and J lost 0 bases, with 5 bases between them. DNA of the CDR3: TGTGCCAGCTCACCGTCGGTGAACACTGAAGCTTTCTTT. This codes for CASSPSVNTEAFF. Looking up the rest from reference TRBV18 and TRBJ1-1 gives the full variable domain: NAGVMQNPRHLVRRRGQEARLRCSPMKGHSHVYWYRQLPEEGLKFMVYLQKENIIDESGMPKERFSAEFPKEGPSILRIQQVVRGDSAAYFCASSPSVNTEAFFGQGTRLTVV.

The J gene is TRBJ1-1, the V gene TRBV5-6; 7 bases are shared with TRBD1. The trim removed 0 bases at V and 10 bases at J, leaving 6 bases unmatched. CDR3 length: 13 residues. The V gene's germline CDR1 is SGHDT and CDR2 YYEEEE. Here the CDR3 DNA reads TGTGCCAGCAGCTTGGAAAAGGGGGCGCGAGCTTTCTTT. Its protein product is CASSLEKGARAFF.

This sequence joins TRBV25-1 and TRBJ2-1, with D tentatively TRBD1 (5 bases). Trimming left V 5 bases short and J 0 bases short, with 14 bases between. The germline gives CDR1 MGHDK, CDR2 SYGVNS. The CDR3 is 16 amino acids. The CDR3 sequence is CASSTRQYSSYNEQFF. The CDR3 coding sequence is TGTGCCAGCAGTACCCGACAGTATAGCTCCTACAATGAGCAGTTCTTC.

V usage is TRBV4-1 and J usage is TRBJ1-5; weak D call: TRBD1 (6 bases). The germline CDR1 and CDR2 sequences are MGHRA and YSYEKL. The CDR3 contains 17 residues. V dropped 0 bases and J dropped 4 bases, with 16 bases sitting between them. The CDR3 loop is CASSQDKVPDRNQPQHF. The CDR3 DNA follows: TGCGCCAGCAGCCAAGATAAGGTCCCGGACAGAAATCAGCCCCAGCATTTT.

V gene TRBV7-3 combines with J gene TRBJ2-1, with 8 bases fitting TRBD2. This CDR3 spans 14 amino acids. Trimming at V came to 1 base and at J to 9 bases, leaving 5 bases not matched to a gene. Germline V gene sequence: CDR1 SGHTA, CDR2 FQGTGA. CDR3 bases: TGTGCCAGCAGCTTAATCGGGGGGGGCGGTGAGCAGTTCTTC. Protein product: CASSLIGGGGEQFF.

The genes are TRBV9 and TRBJ2-7, with TRBD1 identical over 7 bases. Trimming at V came to 4 bases and at J to 6 bases, leaving 4 bases not matched to a gene. This CDR3 is 12 amino acids long. The V gene's germline CDR1 is SGDLS and CDR2 YYNGEE. CDR3 sequence (DNA): TGTGCCAGCAGCCCCCGACAGGGCGAGCAGTACTTC. Its translation: CASSPRQGEQYF.

V is TRBV2 and J is TRBJ2-1, with 7 bases that match TRBD2. With 5 bases clipped from V and 12 bases from J, the junction kept 13 bases outside the gene matches. The CDR3 is made up of 14 amino acids. Per the germline V gene, CDR1 is SNHLY and CDR2 is FYNNEI. The CDR3 coding sequence is TGTGCCAGCAGTCTCGGTAGCGGCCGGGGGGTGCAGTTCTTC. This encodes CASSLGSGRGVQFF.

This clone was counted a single time. This chain connects TRBV2 to TRBJ2-5; TRBD2 might be the D (6 bases). V gave up 8 bases and J gave up 5 bases, with 21 bases separating them. Germline lookup yields CDR1 SNHLY and CDR2 FYNNEI. The length of the CDR3 is 15 residues. The CDR3 sequence: CASGGIPALMETQYF. The CDR3 DNA reads TGTGCCAGCGGCGGGATCCCGGCCTTGATGGAGACCCAGTACTTC.

The chain has TRBV2 and TRBJ2-3; 11 nucleotides agree with TRBD2. The CDR3 totals 15 residues. Germline V gene sequence: CDR1 SNHLY, CDR2 FYNNEI. V shed 6 bases, J shed 2 bases, and the junction held 4 bases outside the gene matches. CDR3 protein: CASREGLAATDTQYF. CDR3 bases: TGTGCCAGCAGGGAGGGACTAGCGGCCACAGATACGCAGTATTTT.

The chain employs TRBV9 and TRBJ1-6, with TRBD1 matching over 8 bases. This CDR3 contains 18 residues. Per germline, CDR1 SGDLS and CDR2 YYNGEE. V shed 0 bases, J shed 9 bases, and the junction held 14 bases outside the gene matches. This CDR3 reads CASSVEAGGSSRSSPLHF. CDR3 sequence (DNA): TGTGCCAGCAGCGTAGAGGCAGGGGGCTCGAGCAGGAGTTCACCCCTCCACTTT.

This chain connects TRBV6-5 to TRBJ2-7; D is possibly TRBD2 (5 bases). This CDR3 comprises 14 residues. Trimming cost V 4 bases and J 9 bases, with 19 bases left between them. Germline V lookup: CDR1 MNHEY, CDR2 SVGAGI. The CDR3, as DNA: TGTGCCAGCAGTTCGGGAATTCCGAAAAAGAGGCAGTACTTC. Translating gives CASSSGIPKKRQYF.

The count of this clone is one. V is TRBV7-2 and J is TRBJ2-3; tentative D call: TRBD1 (5 bases). The ends were cut back, 3 bases at V and 2 bases at J, with 12 bases in the middle. Germline-derived CDR1 and CDR2 are SGHTA and FQGNSA. This CDR3 is built from 15 residues. The CDR3 DNA follows: TGTGCCAGCAGCTTCAGGGCCTCTTCCACAGATACGCAGTATTTT. It codes for CASSFRASSTDTQYF.

The rearrangement joins TRBV7-8 to TRBJ1-4; 7 bases match TRBD1. Germline CDR1 is SGHVS and CDR2 is FQNEAQ. V was clipped by 4 bases and J by 0 bases; unmatched bases: 14. The CDR3 has 19 amino acids. DNA for the CDR3: TGTGCCAGCAGCTCCAGACAGGGAACCCGCATAGCAACTAATGAAAAACTGTTTTTT. Translating it yields CASSSRQGTRIATNEKLFF.

This clone was recorded only once. The V gene is TRBV12-5, the J gene TRBJ1-2; 12 bases align to TRBD1. The J segment lost 7 bases and the V segment lost 4 bases, leaving 7 bases of the junction unmatched. CDR3 size: 15 residues. Germline V gene sequence: CDR1 LGHNT, CDR2 FRNRAP. DNA for the CDR3: TGTGCTAGTGGTTGGGGGGACAGGGGGCTTCGTGGCTACACCTTC. It translates to CASGWGDRGLRGYTF.

This clone appeared a few times. The V and J genes are TRBV7-9 and TRBJ1-1; TRBD1 is a possible D gene (5 bases). The CDR3 is made up of 14 amino acids. Germline V gene data show CDR1 as SEHNR and CDR2 as FQNEAQ (reference sequence). V was trimmed by 5 bases and J by 6 bases, leaving 16 bases between them. The CDR3 protein is CASSRTGGWAEAFF. Written as DNA, the CDR3 is TGTGCCAGCAGCCGGACGGGGGGATGGGCTGAAGCTTTCTTT.

The V and J genes are TRBV25-1 and TRBJ2-3; D remains ambiguous. CDR3 length equals 15 residues. Germline V gives CDR1 MGHDK, CDR2 SYGVNS. The V and J ends lost 1 base and 0 bases respectively, with 8 bases between them. The CDR3 sequence: CASSELRGSTDTQYF. CDR3 coding DNA: TGTGCCAGCAGTGAATTACGAGGTAGCACAGATACGCAGTATTTT.

V is TRBV11-2 and J is TRBJ2-2; D is undetermined. Germline lookup yields CDR1 SGHAT and CDR2 FQNNGV. Trimming left V 5 bases short and J 2 bases short, with 9 bases between. The CDR3 has 14 residues. The CDR3 nucleotides are TGTGCCAGCAGCCCCGAGGCTAACACCGGGGAGCTGTTTTTT. Its protein product is CASSPEANTGELFF.